This TCR beta chain was observed in a study of blood T cell repertoires in COVID-19. Generated by immunoSEQ multiplex PCR, the TCRdb table keeps only in-frame clones and is missing some. The profile shows around 70,000 clones, roughly 79% of them singletons. V gave up 3 bases and J gave up 3 bases; unmatched junction bases: 10. The length of the CDR3 is 17 residues. Per germline, CDR1 LNHDA and CDR2 SQIVND (reference sequence). This clonotype originated in a woman in her 70s with acute or convalescent COVID-19. V is TRBV19 and J is TRBJ2-1; 8 bases fit TRBD2. The sample was peripheral blood. The CDR3 region has the DNA TGTGCCAGTAGTATCAGCTTCGGGGGGGCGATCTACAATGAGCAGTTCTTC. It specifies CASSISFGGAIYNEQFF.